These 17 T cell receptor beta chains share one sample of origin, sequenced in a study of blood T cells in healthy people across ages. Alongside a J-beta primer mix, a sample-barcoded 5' primer served in a second PCR lasting roughly 7 to 11 cycles. TCRdb used MiXCR to reprocess the 5' RACE reads, holding one entry per CDR3 protein. The data hold nearly 800,000 distinct CDR3 sequences, with more than 20% observed a single time. Another study also made use of these data, one on T cells of mothers and their children.

Sequenced sample: blood. Receptors were obtained from a boy under 18 in good health.

The chain links TRBV27 to TRBJ1-3, with unresolved D. The CDR3 covers 14 residues. Trimming stripped 5 bases from V and 4 bases from J, with 12 bases between. The germline gives CDR1 MNHEY, CDR2 SMNVEV (reference sequence). In DNA form, the CDR3 reads TGTGCCAGCAGTCTCCGACGGAACGGAAACACCATATATTTT. It codes for CASSLRRNGNTIYF.

V gene TRBV6-2 or TRBV6-3 combines with J gene TRBJ2-5, with 9 bases identical to TRBD1. Per germline, CDR1 MNHEY and CDR2 SVGEGT. The CDR3 consists of 14 residues. With 6 bases clipped from V and 5 bases from J, the junction kept 7 bases outside the gene matches. The CDR3 loop is CASSTGTGYETQYF. The CDR3 nucleotides are TGTGCCAGCAGCACCGGGACAGGGTATGAGACCCAGTACTTC.

V gene TRBV28 combines with J gene TRBJ2-4, with 8 positions matching TRBD1. The CDR3 sequence is 16 residues long. Germline CDR1 reads MDHEN; CDR2 reads SYDVKM. The ends lost 4 bases at V and 1 base at J; junction bases unmatched: 6. CDR3 sequence (DNA): TGTGCCAGCAGTTCCAGACAGGGGAGGGCCAAAAACATTCAGTACTTC. Its protein is CASSSRQGRAKNIQYF.

This clonotype was seen a few times. V and J are TRBV29-1 and TRBJ2-7; 9 nucleotides agree with TRBD2. Per the germline V gene, CDR1 is SQVTM and CDR2 is ANQGSEA. J was trimmed by 2 bases and V by 7 bases; bases with no gene match: 9. This CDR3 region has 14 residues. For the CDR3, the DNA is TGCAGCGCCATCCCGACTAGCGGTACCTACGAGCAGTACTTC. Translation: CSAIPTSGTYEQYF.

The V gene is TRBV28, the J gene TRBJ1-1; D not certain. The V end lost 5 bases, the J end lost 1 base, and 8 bases lay between the germline ends. CDR1 and CDR2 from the germline V gene are MDHEN and SYDVKM. This CDR3 is 13 amino acids long. The CDR3 loop reads CASSVPGNTEAFF. CDR3 DNA sequence: TGTGCCAGCAGTGTCCCTGGGAACACTGAAGCTTTCTTT.

This clonotype was seen many times. The V and J genes are TRBV20-1 and TRBJ1-5; no definite D call. V lost 3 bases, J lost 2 bases, and 14 bases lay in between. CDR3 size: 15 residues. Germline V gene data show CDR1 as DFQATT and CDR2 as SNEGSKA (reference sequence). The chain's CDR3 is CSASLPHDRNQPQHF. The DNA of the CDR3 is TGCAGTGCTAGCTTACCCCACGACCGCAATCAGCCCCAGCATTTT.

The chain joins TRBV5-1 to TRBJ1-1, with unresolved D. The germline V gene has CDR1 SGHRS and CDR2 YFSETQ. Deletions cut 0 bases from V and 8 bases from J, with 11 bases between. This CDR3 comprises 13 residues. In DNA, the CDR3 is TGCGCCAGCAGCTTGGTTGTCACTTCCGAAGCTTTCTTT. It encodes CASSLVVTSEAFF. Complete variable domain (other parts from reference TRBV5-1 and TRBJ1-1): KAGVTQTPRYLIKTRGQQVTLSCSPISGHRSVSWYQQTPGQGLQFLFEYFSETQRNKGNFPGRFSGRQFSNSRSEMNVSTLELGDSALYLCASSLVVTSEAFFGQGTRLTVV.

Concerning this clonotype itself: A much larger clone differs by one base, so this may be a read error. The chain carries TRBV18 and TRBJ2-3; D gene uncertain. CDR3 size: 13 residues. The germline V gene encodes CDR1 KGHSH and CDR2 LQKENI. Written as DNA, the CDR3 is TGTGCCGGCTCACCACCGGGTACAGATACGCAGTATTTT. Amino acids: CAGSPPGTDTQYF.

The chain carries TRBV4-2 and TRBJ2-5, with 7 positions matching TRBD2. Germline lookup yields CDR1 LGHNA and CDR2 YNFKEQ. With V trimmed by 3 bases and J by 3 bases, 10 bases remained unmatched. The CDR3 runs 16 residues. This CDR3 reads CASSHLGGRGEETQYF. For the CDR3, the DNA is TGTGCCAGCAGCCACCTGGGGGGGAGAGGAGAAGAGACCCAGTACTTC.

The chain couples TRBV4-2 to TRBJ1-3; D remains ambiguous. Germline V lookup: CDR1 LGHNA, CDR2 YNFKEQ. V dropped 4 bases and J dropped 4 bases, with 11 bases sitting between them. The CDR3 has 14 residues. This CDR3 reads CASSPAENGNTIYF. Here the CDR3 DNA reads TGTGCCAGCAGCCCGGCAGAGAACGGAAACACCATATATTTT.

This clonotype was seen a few times. The rearrangement joins TRBV9 to TRBJ2-1; D may be TRBD2 (5 bases). The CDR3 loop spans 15 amino acids. V lost 0 bases, J lost 5 bases, and 12 bases lay in between. Germline values: CDR1 SGDLS, CDR2 YYNGEE. CDR3 sequence (DNA): TGTGCCAGCAGCGTAGCGGTGGGGAGCAACAATGAGCAGTTCTTC. Its protein is CASSVAVGSNNEQFF. The full variable domain, in which reference TRBV9 and TRBJ2-1 provide the parts outside the CDR3, is DSGVTQTPKHLITATGQRVTLRCSPRSGDLSVYWYQQSLDQGLQFLIQYYNGEERAKGNILERFSAQQFPDLHSELNLSSLELGDSALYFCASSVAVGSNNEQFFGPGTRLTVL.

The CDR3 DNA reads TGTGCCAGCAGCTTAGGGCCCGTAAGGGAGGAGCAGTTCTTC. It encodes CASSLGPVREEQFF. The chain has TRBV7-2 and TRBJ2-1, with D possibly TRBD2 on 5 matching bases. The CDR3 spans 14 residues. Germline CDR1 is SGHTA and CDR2 is FQGNSA. Deletions cut 1 base from V and 10 bases from J, with 14 bases between.

The chain carries TRBV2 and TRBJ1-1; a weak D match, TRBD1 (5 bases). The CDR3 length is 18 residues. The V gene lost 2 bases and the J gene lost 1 base, with 20 bases spanning the gap. The germline CDR1 and CDR2 sequences are SNHLY and FYNNEI. CDR3 amino acids: CASSERDFVIGANTEAFF. Written as DNA, the CDR3 is TGTGCCAGCAGTGAAAGGGACTTTGTGATAGGAGCGAACACTGAAGCTTTCTTT.

V and J are TRBV6-5 and TRBJ2-2, with D possibly matching TRBD2 (5 bases). The germline CDR1 and CDR2 sequences are MNHEY and SVGAGI. The CDR3 consists of 12 residues. The CDR3 spells CTIRGNTGELFF. CDR3 DNA: TGTACCATACGGGGGAACACCGGGGAGCTGTTTTTT.

The chain recombines TRBV7-8 with TRBJ1-1; no reliable D call. The CDR3 is made up of 14 amino acids. Germline lookup yields CDR1 SGHVS and CDR2 FQNEAQ. Trimming cost V 3 bases and J 6 bases, with 14 bases left between them. Written as DNA, the CDR3 is TGTGCCAGCAGCTTCGGCCTCGAATCGGCTGAAGCTTTCTTT. This sequence encodes CASSFGLESAEAFF.

This clonotype has a handful of counts. V and J are TRBV3-1 and TRBJ1-2, with 11 bases that match TRBD1. V shed 5 bases, J shed 7 bases, and the junction held 6 bases outside the gene matches. From germline, CDR1 is LGHDT and CDR2 YNNKEL (reference sequence). This CDR3 region has 14 residues. This chain's CDR3 is CASSAGTGGSGYTF. In DNA form, the CDR3 reads TGTGCCAGCAGCGCGGGGACAGGGGGAAGTGGCTACACCTTC. Combining the CDR3 with reference TRBV3-1 and TRBJ1-2 gives the whole variable domain DTAVSQTPKYLVTQMGNDKSIKCEQNLGHDTMYWYKQDSKKFLKIMFSYNNKELIINETVPNRFSPKSPDKAHLNLHINSLELGDSAVYFCASSAGTGGSGYTFGSGTRLTVV.

V gene TRBV6-5 combines with J gene TRBJ1-4; D gene ambiguous. The CDR3 is made up of 13 amino acids. From germline, CDR1 is MNHEY and CDR2 SVGAGI. The V gene lost 0 bases and the J gene lost 2 bases, with 1 base spanning the gap. The CDR3 reads CASSYSTNEKLFF. In DNA form, the CDR3 reads TGTGCCAGCAGTTACTCGACTAATGAAAAACTGTTTTTT.